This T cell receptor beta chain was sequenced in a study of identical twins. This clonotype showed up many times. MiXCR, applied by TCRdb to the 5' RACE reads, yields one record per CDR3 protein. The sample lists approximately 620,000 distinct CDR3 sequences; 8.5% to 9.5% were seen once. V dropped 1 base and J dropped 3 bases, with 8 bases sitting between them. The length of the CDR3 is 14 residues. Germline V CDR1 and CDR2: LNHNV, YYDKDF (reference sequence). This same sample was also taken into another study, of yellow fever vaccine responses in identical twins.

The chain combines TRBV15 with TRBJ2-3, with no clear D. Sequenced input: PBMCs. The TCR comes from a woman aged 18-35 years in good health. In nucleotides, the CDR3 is TGTGCCACCAGCAGAGCCACCCAAACAGATACGCAGTATTTT. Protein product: CATSRATQTDTQYF. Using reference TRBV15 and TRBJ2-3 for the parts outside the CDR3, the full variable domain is DAMVIQNPRYQVTQFGKPVTLSCSQTLNHNVMYWYQQKSSQAPKLLFHYYDKDFNNEADTPDNFQSRRPNTSFCFLDIRSPGLGDTAMYLCATSRATQTDTQYFGPGTRLTVL.